A single sample is the source of the 23 T cell receptor beta chains below, sequenced in a study of blood T cell repertoires in COVID-19. Libraries were prepared by immunoSEQ multiplex PCR; TCRdb keeps only in-frame clonotypes and omits some of them. The sample holds some 49,000 clones, approximately 93% seen once. The material sequenced was peripheral blood. These TCRs come from a man in his 60s with COVID-19, enrolled during active disease.

The chain uses TRBV7-6 and TRBJ1-2, with 7 bases identical to TRBD1. V shed 2 bases, J shed 4 bases, and the junction held 7 bases outside the gene matches. CDR1 is SGHVS and CDR2 is FNYEAQ in the germline V gene. CDR3 length: 15 residues. In DNA, the CDR3 is TGTGCCAGCAGCTTAACAGGGGTAGGGCCCTATGGCTACACCTTC. This encodes CASSLTGVGPYGYTF.

The chain joins TRBV5-8 to TRBJ2-3, with TRBD2 as a possible D gene (5 bases). The V gene lost 5 bases and the J gene lost 4 bases, with 11 bases spanning the gap. The germline V gene encodes CDR1 SGHTS and CDR2 YDEGEE. The CDR3 is made up of 13 amino acids. As DNA, the CDR3 is TGTGCCAGCAGTCGGACTGGGGCAGATACGCAGTATTTT. It is translated as CASSRTGADTQYF.

This chain connects TRBV5-4 to TRBJ2-7; D might be TRBD1 (5 bases). V was pared by 0 bases and J by 4 bases, with 5 bases between. CDR1 is SGHNT and CDR2 is YYREEE in the germline V gene (reference sequence). The CDR3 loop spans 12 amino acids. The CDR3 sequence: CASSLDRYEQYF. CDR3 sequence (DNA): TGTGCCAGCAGCTTGGACAGGTACGAGCAGTACTTC.

The chain is built from TRBV5-1 and TRBJ2-1; 12 bases match TRBD2. The junction had 6 bases not matched to a gene; V was cut back by 1 base and J by 7 bases. In germline, CDR1 is SGHRS, CDR2 YFSETQ. The CDR3 is 16 residues long. This CDR3 is CASSLPTSGSGNEQFF. The CDR3, as DNA: TGCGCCAGCAGCTTGCCGACTAGCGGGAGTGGGAATGAGCAGTTCTTC.

The CDR3 spells CASSILAGGTDTQYF. CDR3 in DNA: TGTGCCAGTAGTATTTTGGCGGGGGGCACAGATACGCAGTATTTT. This chain uses TRBV19 with TRBJ2-3, with TRBD2 matching over 7 bases. There are 15 residues in the CDR3. Germline values: CDR1 LNHDA, CDR2 SQIVND (reference sequence). Trimming removed 3 bases from V and 1 base from J; junction bases left unmatched: 4.

The rearrangement uses TRBV6-2 or TRBV6-3 and TRBJ2-6; 7 bases align to TRBD1. The germline V gene encodes CDR1 MNHEY and CDR2 SVGEGT. With 4 bases clipped from V and 2 bases from J, the junction kept 2 bases outside the gene matches. This CDR3 region has 15 residues. The DNA of the CDR3 is TGTGCCAGCAGTTTGGGGACAGCTGGGGCCAACGTCCTGACTTTC. Amino acid sequence: CASSLGTAGANVLTF.

The rearrangement uses TRBV12-3 or TRBV12-4 and TRBJ2-7; 8 nucleotides align to TRBD2. The CDR3 is made up of 13 amino acids. Trimming at V came to 2 bases and at J to 6 bases, leaving 3 bases not matched to a gene. The CDR3 here is CASSLREGREQYF. The CDR3 nucleotides read TGTGCCAGCAGTTTACGGGAGGGACGCGAGCAGTACTTC.

The gene calls are TRBV11-3 and TRBJ2-1; 15 bases map to TRBD2. This CDR3 has 19 amino acids. The V gene end was trimmed by 3 bases and the J gene end by 0 bases; junction bases not matched to a gene: 6. Germline V gene lookup returns CDR1 SGHNT and CDR2 YENEEA. CDR3 coding DNA: TGTGCCAGCAGCTTCGGACTAGCGGGGGGGTTTAGCTCCTACAATGAGCAGTTCTTC. Protein sequence: CASSFGLAGGFSSYNEQFF.

This chain connects TRBV6-2 or TRBV6-3 to TRBJ1-2; 7 bases fit TRBD1. In germline, CDR1 is MNHEY, CDR2 SVGEGT. This CDR3 contains 16 residues. Trimming cost V 5 bases and J 5 bases; bases outside gene matches: 14. The CDR3 DNA reads as TGTGCCAGCAGTCCCTTTCGACAGGGTTCAGGATATGGCTACACCTTC. Encoded protein: CASSPFRQGSGYGYTF.

The chain recombines TRBV19 with TRBJ1-4; D might be TRBD1 (6 bases). V was pared by 5 bases and J by 7 bases, with 8 bases between. Germline V gene data show CDR1 as LNHDA and CDR2 as SQIVND (reference sequence). This CDR3 comprises 12 residues. In DNA, the CDR3 is TGTGCCAGTAGTGTCAGGGGTGAAAAACTGTTTTTT. This sequence encodes CASSVRGEKLFF.

This chain joins TRBV19 and TRBJ2-1; 9 nucleotides line up with TRBD2. The V gene end was trimmed by 5 bases and the J gene end by 3 bases; junction bases not matched to a gene: 8. CDR1 and CDR2 (germline): LNHDA, SQIVND (reference sequence). The CDR3 consists of 16 residues. The CDR3 spells CASSPPAGGGYNEQFF. In DNA form, the CDR3 reads TGTGCCAGTAGTCCCCCGGCGGGAGGGGGCTACAATGAGCAGTTCTTC.

V usage is TRBV5-1 and J usage is TRBJ2-3; the match to TRBD2 covers 8 bases. The junction had 7 bases not matched to a gene; V was cut back by 4 bases and J by 6 bases. From germline, CDR1 is SGHRS and CDR2 YFSETQ. The CDR3 is made up of 14 amino acids. The CDR3 DNA reads as TGCGCCAGCAGCGTAAGCGGGGGCGGGGATACGCAGTATTTT. It yields the protein CASSVSGGGDTQYF.

This chain uses TRBV19 with TRBJ1-4, with TRBD1 identical over 12 bases. Trimming cost V 6 bases and J 6 bases; bases outside gene matches: 5. The CDR3 spans 15 residues. Germline-derived CDR1 and CDR2 are LNHDA and SQIVND (reference sequence). CDR3 in amino acids: CASSPGTGGHEKLFF. The CDR3 coding sequence is TGTGCCAGTAGCCCGGGGACAGGGGGCCATGAAAAACTGTTTTTT.

The chain carries TRBV28 and TRBJ1-2; perhaps TRBD1 as D (6 bases). CDR1 and CDR2 (germline): MDHEN, SYDVKM. V was shortened by 2 bases and J by 8 bases, with 21 bases between the two germline ends. This CDR3 has 16 residues. The CDR3 nucleotides are TGTGCCAGCAGTTTACCCCAGGAGTTGGGGGCGGGCGGCTACACCTTC. Its translation: CASSLPQELGAGGYTF.

The chain joins TRBV12-3 or TRBV12-4 to TRBJ1-2; D unclear. The CDR3 has 13 amino acids. V shed 1 base and J shed 3 bases, with 6 bases lying between them. The CDR3 DNA reads as TGTGCCAGCAGTTTAGGAGGCCACTATGGCTACACCTTC. Translating gives CASSLGGHYGYTF.

The chain carries TRBV7-2 and TRBJ2-1; no firm D call. The CDR3 is 15 amino acids. The V gene lost 4 bases and the J gene lost 7 bases, with 17 bases spanning the gap. In germline, CDR1 is SGHTA, CDR2 FQGNSA. DNA of the CDR3: TGTGCCAGCAGCTCCTACGAGACCCCGAGGAATGAGCAGTTCTTC. Translation gives CASSSYETPRNEQFF.

This clone was picked up one time. The chain is built from TRBV19 and TRBJ2-6; TRBD1 matches at 7 bases. This CDR3 has 17 amino acids. V shed 7 bases and J 3 bases; nucleotides not matched to a gene: 12. Germline V lookup: CDR1 LNHDA, CDR2 SQIVND (reference sequence). CDR3 coding DNA: TGTGCCAGTACCCCCGGGACAGTTATTAGTGGGGCCAACGTCCTGACTTTC. This encodes CASTPGTVISGANVLTF.

The rearrangement joins TRBV19 to TRBJ2-2, with 8 bases matching TRBD1. The J segment lost 0 bases and the V segment lost 5 bases, leaving 2 bases of the junction unmatched. Germline V gene sequence: CDR1 LNHDA, CDR2 SQIVND (reference sequence). The CDR3 sequence is 15 residues long. CDR3 nucleotide sequence: TGTGCCAGTAGTGCAGGGGGCACGAACACCGGGGAGCTGTTTTTT. Translation gives CASSAGGTNTGELFF.

The chain is built from TRBV21-1 and TRBJ2-7; the table gives TRBD2 as D, unverified against the DNA. TRBV21-1 is listed as a pseudogene. The CDR3 spans 15 residues. This CDR3 is CASSPFEREICEQYF. The CDR3 nucleotides read TGTGCCAGCAGTCCCTTCGAGCGGGAGATCTGCGAGCAGTACTTC.

The genes are TRBV6-2 or TRBV6-3 and TRBJ1-1, with TRBD1 identical over 11 bases. Germline-derived CDR1 and CDR2 are MNHEY and SVGEGT. With 4 bases clipped from V and 6 bases from J, the junction kept 4 bases outside the gene matches. The CDR3 loop spans 14 amino acids. In nucleotides, the CDR3 is TGTGCCAGCAGTTGGGACAGGGGGTCGGCTGAAGCTTTCTTT. Translating it yields CASSWDRGSAEAFF.

This chain links TRBV9 with TRBJ2-1, with 7 positions matching TRBD1. Looked up from germline, CDR1 is SGDLS and CDR2 is YYNGEE. The V and J ends lost 4 bases and 4 bases, in that order; junction bases with no gene match: 2. There are 13 residues in the CDR3. CDR3 loop: CASSPGQYNEQFF. Written as DNA, the CDR3 is TGTGCCAGCAGCCCGGGACAGTACAATGAGCAGTTCTTC.

J is TRBJ2-7 and V is TRBV27; 8 nucleotides match TRBD2. Germline loops: CDR1 MNHEY, CDR2 SMNVEV (reference sequence). V gave up 6 bases and J gave up 4 bases; unmatched junction bases: 5. The CDR3 has 13 residues. Here the CDR3 reads CASRKRGRYEQYF. Written as DNA, the CDR3 is TGTGCCAGCAGGAAGCGGGGGAGGTACGAGCAGTACTTC.

This clone was observed a single time. V gene TRBV28 combines with J gene TRBJ2-2; 11 nucleotides align to TRBD2. V lost 2 bases, J lost 5 bases, and 4 bases stayed unmatched. This CDR3 spans 16 amino acids. Germline assignment: CDR1 MDHEN and CDR2 SYDVKM. In nucleotides, the CDR3 is TGTGCCAGCAGTTTAAAACTAGCGGGAGCAACCGGGGAGCTGTTTTTT. This codes for CASSLKLAGATGELFF.